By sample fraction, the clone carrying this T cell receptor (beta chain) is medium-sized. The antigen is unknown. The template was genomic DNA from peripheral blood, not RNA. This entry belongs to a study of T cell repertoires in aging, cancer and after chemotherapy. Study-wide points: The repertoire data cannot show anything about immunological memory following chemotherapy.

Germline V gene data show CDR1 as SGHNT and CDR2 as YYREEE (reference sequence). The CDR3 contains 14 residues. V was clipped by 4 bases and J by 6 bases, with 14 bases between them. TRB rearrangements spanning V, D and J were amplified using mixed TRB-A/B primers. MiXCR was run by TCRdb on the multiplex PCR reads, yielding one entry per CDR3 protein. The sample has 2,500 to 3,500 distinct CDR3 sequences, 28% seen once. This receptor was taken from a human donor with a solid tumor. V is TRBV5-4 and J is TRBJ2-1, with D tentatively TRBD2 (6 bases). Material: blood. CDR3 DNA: TGTGCCAGCAGCGCCTTTGGGGGAGGCAATGAGCAGTTCTTC. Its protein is CASSAFGGGNEQFF.